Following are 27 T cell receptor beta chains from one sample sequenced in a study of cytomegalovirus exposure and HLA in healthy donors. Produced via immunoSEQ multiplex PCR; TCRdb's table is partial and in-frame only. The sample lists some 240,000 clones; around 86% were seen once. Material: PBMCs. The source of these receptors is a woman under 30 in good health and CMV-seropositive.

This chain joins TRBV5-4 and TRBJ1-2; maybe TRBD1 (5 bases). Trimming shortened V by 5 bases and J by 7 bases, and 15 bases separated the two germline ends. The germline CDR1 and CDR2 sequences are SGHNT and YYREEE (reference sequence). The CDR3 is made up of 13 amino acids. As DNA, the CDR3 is TGTGCCAGCAGAAGGGAGGGGAGATCTGGCTACACCTTC. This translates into CASRREGRSGYTF.

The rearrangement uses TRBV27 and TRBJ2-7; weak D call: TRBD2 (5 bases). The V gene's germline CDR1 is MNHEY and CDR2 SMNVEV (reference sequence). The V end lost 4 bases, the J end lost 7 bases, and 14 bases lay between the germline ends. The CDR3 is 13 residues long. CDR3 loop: CASSSIDSGEQYF. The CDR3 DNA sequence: TGTGCCAGCAGTTCGATCGACTCGGGGGAGCAGTACTTC.

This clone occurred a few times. In nucleotides, the CDR3 is TGTGCCAGCAGTGACTCCACTAGCGGGAGTCCCTCCTACAATGAGCAGTTCTTC. It yields the protein CASSDSTSGSPSYNEQFF. The chain carries TRBV6-4 and TRBJ2-1; 11 nucleotides match TRBD2. CDR3 size: 18 residues. Germline lookup yields CDR1 MRHNA and CDR2 SNTAGT. With V trimmed by 0 bases and J by 0 bases, 4 bases remained unmatched.

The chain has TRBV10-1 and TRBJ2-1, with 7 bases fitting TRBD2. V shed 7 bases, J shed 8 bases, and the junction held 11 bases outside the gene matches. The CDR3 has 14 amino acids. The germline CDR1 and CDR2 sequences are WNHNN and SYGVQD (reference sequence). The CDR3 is CASKRDPSSDEQFF. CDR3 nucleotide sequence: TGCGCCAGCAAGCGGGACCCTTCTTCGGATGAGCAGTTCTTC.

CDR3 region: CASSPQGLVDDEQYF. In DNA form, the CDR3 reads TGCGCCAGCAGCCCCCAGGGACTGGTTGATGACGAGCAGTACTTC. The chain combines TRBV5-1 with TRBJ2-7, with D possibly matching TRBD2 (6 bases). The CDR3 has 15 residues. CDR1 is SGHRS, CDR2 YFSETQ, per germline. V was pared by 4 bases and J by 5 bases, with 19 bases between.

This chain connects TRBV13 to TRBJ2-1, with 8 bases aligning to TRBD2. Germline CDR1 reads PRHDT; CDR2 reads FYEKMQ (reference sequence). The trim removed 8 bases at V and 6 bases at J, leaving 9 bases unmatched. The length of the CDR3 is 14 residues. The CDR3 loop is CASENTSGPNEQFF. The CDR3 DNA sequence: TGTGCCAGCGAGAATACTAGCGGCCCCAATGAGCAGTTCTTC. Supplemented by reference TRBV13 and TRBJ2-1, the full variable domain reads AAGVIQSPRHLIKEKRETATLKCYPIPRHDTVYWYQQGPGQDPQFLISFYEKMQSDKGSIPDRFSAQQFSDYHSELNMSSLELGDSALYFCASENTSGPNEQFFGPGTRLTVL.

CDR3 protein: CASSIGAGRRNQPQHF. In nucleotides, the CDR3 is TGTGCCAGTAGTATAGGAGCGGGCAGACGCAATCAGCCCCAGCATTTT. J is TRBJ1-5 and V is TRBV19, with D uncertain. This CDR3 region has 16 residues. V lost 1 base to trimming and J lost 2 bases, with 12 bases between them. Germline CDR1 and CDR2: LNHDA and SQIVND (reference sequence).

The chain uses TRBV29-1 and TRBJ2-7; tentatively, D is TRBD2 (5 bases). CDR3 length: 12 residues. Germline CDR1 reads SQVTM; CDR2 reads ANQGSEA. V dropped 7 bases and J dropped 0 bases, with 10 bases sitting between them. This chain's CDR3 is CSAFRDSYEQYF. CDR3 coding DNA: TGCAGCGCCTTCCGGGACTCCTACGAGCAGTACTTC.

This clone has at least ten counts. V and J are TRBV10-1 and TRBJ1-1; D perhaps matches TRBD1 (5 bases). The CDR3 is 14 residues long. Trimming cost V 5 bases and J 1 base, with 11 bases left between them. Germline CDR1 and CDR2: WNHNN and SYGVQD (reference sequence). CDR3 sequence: CASSRTTENTEAFF. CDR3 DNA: TGCGCCAGCAGTCGGACAACGGAGAACACTGAAGCTTTCTTT.

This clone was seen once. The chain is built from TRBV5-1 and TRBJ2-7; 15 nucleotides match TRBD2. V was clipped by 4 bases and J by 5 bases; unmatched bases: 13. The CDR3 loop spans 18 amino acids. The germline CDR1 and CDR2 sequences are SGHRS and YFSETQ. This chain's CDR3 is CASSTWTSGRGLWHEQYF. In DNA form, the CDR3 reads TGCGCCAGCAGCACCTGGACTAGCGGGAGGGGGCTCTGGCACGAGCAGTACTTC.

CDR3 in amino acids: CASNARDLGPYNEQFF. The DNA of the CDR3 is TGTGCCAGCAACGCCCGGGACTTAGGACCGTACAATGAGCAGTTCTTC. The rearrangement joins TRBV25-1 to TRBJ2-1; D possibly corresponds to TRBD2 (6 bases). V was clipped by 7 bases and J by 4 bases, with 20 bases between them. Germline CDR1 is MGHDK and CDR2 is SYGVNS. The CDR3 consists of 16 residues.

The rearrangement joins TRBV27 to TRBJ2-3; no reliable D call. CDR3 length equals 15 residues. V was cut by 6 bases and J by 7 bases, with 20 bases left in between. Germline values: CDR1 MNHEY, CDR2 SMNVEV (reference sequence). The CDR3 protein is CASSGISLLRNTQYF. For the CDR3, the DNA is TGTGCCAGCAGCGGTATCTCCTTACTGCGGAATACGCAGTATTTT.

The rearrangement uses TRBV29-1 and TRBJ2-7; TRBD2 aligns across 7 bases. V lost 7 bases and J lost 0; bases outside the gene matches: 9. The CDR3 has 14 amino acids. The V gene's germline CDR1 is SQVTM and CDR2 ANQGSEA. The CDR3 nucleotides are TGCAGCGGGACGAGCGGGATGAGCTCCTACGAGCAGTACTTC. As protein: CSGTSGMSSYEQYF.

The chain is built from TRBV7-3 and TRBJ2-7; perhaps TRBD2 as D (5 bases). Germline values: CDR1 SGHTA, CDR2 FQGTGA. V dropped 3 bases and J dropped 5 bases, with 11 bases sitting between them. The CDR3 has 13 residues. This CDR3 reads CASSFFRADEQYF. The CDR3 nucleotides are TGTGCCAGCAGCTTTTTCAGAGCGGACGAGCAGTACTTC.

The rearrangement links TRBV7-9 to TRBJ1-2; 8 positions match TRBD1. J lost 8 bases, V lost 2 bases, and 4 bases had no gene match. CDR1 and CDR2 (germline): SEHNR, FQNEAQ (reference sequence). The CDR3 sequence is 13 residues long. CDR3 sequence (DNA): TGTGCCAGCAGCTTACGAGCAGGGGGCGGCTACACCTTC. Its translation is CASSLRAGGGYTF.

This chain's CDR3 is CASSHSYEQYF. The CDR3 nucleotides read TGTGCCAGCAGCCACAGCTACGAGCAGTACTTC. The chain uses TRBV27 and TRBJ2-7; D not certain. The CDR3 sequence is 11 residues long. Looked up from germline, CDR1 is MNHEY and CDR2 is SMNVEV (reference sequence). V lost 6 bases to trimming and J lost 3 bases, with 6 bases between them.

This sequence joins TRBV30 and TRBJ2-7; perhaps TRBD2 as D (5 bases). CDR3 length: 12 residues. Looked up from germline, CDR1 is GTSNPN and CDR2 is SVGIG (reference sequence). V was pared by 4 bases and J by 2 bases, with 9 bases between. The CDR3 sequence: CAWTSQTYEQYF. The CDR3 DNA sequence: TGTGCCTGGACTAGCCAAACCTACGAGCAGTACTTC.

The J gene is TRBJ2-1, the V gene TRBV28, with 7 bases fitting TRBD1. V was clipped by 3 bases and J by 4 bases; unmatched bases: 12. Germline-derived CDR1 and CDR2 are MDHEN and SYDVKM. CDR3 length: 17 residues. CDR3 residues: CASSFNGGTDPYNEQFF. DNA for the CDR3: TGTGCCAGCAGTTTTAACGGTGGGACAGACCCTTACAATGAGCAGTTCTTC.

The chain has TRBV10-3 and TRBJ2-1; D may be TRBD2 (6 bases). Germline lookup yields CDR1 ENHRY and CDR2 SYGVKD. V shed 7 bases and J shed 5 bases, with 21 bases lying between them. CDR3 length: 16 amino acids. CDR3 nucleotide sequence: TGTGCCATCACGGTAGCGGAGGGGTCCACTAACAATGAGCAGTTCTTC. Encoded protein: CAITVAEGSTNNEQFF.

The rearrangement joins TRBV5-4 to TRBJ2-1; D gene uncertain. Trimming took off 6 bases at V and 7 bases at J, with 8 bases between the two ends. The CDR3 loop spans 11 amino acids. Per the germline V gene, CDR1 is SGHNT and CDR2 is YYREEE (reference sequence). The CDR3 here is CASKSGNEQFF. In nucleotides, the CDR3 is TGTGCCAGCAAATCCGGGAATGAGCAGTTCTTC.

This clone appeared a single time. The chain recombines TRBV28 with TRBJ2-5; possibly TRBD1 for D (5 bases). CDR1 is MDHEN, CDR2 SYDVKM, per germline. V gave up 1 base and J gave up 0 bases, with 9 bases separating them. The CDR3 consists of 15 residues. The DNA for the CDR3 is TGTGCCAGCAGTTTATTGAAGACAGACCAAGAGACCCAGTACTTC. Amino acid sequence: CASSLLKTDQETQYF.

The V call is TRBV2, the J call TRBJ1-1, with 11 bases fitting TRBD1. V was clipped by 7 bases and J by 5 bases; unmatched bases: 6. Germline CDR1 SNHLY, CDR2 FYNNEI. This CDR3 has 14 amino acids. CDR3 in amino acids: CASTWTGGKTEAFF. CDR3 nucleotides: TGTGCCAGCACCTGGACAGGGGGCAAGACTGAAGCTTTCTTT. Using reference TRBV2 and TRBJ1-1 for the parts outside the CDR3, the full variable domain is EPEVTQTPSHQVTQMGQEVILRCVPISNHLYFYWYRQILGQKVEFLVSFYNNEISEKSEIFDDQFSVERPDGSNFTLKIRSTKLEDSAMYFCASTWTGGKTEAFFGQGTRLTVV.

The CDR3 nucleotides read TGTGCCAGTAGACAAAGGGATATTTGGACAGAAAAACTGTTTTTT. Translating gives CASRQRDIWTEKLFF. The chain is built from TRBV19 and TRBJ1-4; D might be TRBD1 (5 bases). This CDR3 is built from 15 residues. Germline CDR1 LNHDA, CDR2 SQIVND (reference sequence). Trimming took off 6 bases at V and 8 bases at J, with 19 bases between the two ends. The whole variable domain, remainder taken from reference TRBV19 and TRBJ1-4, is DGGITQSPKYLFRKEGQNVTLSCEQNLNHDAMYWYRQDPGQGLRLIYYSQIVNDFQKGDIAEGYSVSREKKESFPLTVTSAQKNPTAFYLCASRQRDIWTEKLFFGSGTQLSVL.

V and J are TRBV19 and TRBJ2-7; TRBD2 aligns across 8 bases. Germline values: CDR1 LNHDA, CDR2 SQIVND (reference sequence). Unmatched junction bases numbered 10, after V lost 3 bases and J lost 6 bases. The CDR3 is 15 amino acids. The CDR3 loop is CASSISGASPLEQYF. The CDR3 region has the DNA TGTGCCAGTAGTATTAGCGGGGCATCCCCCCTCGAGCAGTACTTC.

CDR3: CASSPHGQGLETQYF. The CDR3 nucleotides are TGTGCCAGCAGCCCGCACGGACAGGGGCTTGAGACCCAGTACTTC. This chain connects TRBV5-4 to TRBJ2-5, with 9 bases aligning to TRBD1. Germline-derived CDR1 and CDR2 are SGHNT and YYREEE (reference sequence). Trimming removed 4 bases from V and 5 bases from J; junction bases left unmatched: 9. The CDR3 runs to 15 residues.

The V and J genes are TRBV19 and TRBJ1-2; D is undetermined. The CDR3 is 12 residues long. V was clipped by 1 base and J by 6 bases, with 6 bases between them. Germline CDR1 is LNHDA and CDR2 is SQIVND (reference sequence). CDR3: CASSIGGDGYTF. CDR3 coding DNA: TGTGCCAGTAGTATAGGGGGAGATGGCTACACCTTC. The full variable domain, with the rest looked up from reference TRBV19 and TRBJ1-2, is DGGITQSPKYLFRKEGQNVTLSCEQNLNHDAMYWYRQDPGQGLRLIYYSQIVNDFQKGDIAEGYSVSREKKESFPLTVTSAQKNPTAFYLCASSIGGDGYTFGSGTRLTVV.

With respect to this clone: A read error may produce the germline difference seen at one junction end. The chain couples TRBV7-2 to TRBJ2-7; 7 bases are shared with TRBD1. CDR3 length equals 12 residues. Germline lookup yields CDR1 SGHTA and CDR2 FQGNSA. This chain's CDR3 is CASSLAVGGTHF. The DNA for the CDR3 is TGTGCCAGCAGCTTAGCAGTAGGGGGCACGCACTTC.